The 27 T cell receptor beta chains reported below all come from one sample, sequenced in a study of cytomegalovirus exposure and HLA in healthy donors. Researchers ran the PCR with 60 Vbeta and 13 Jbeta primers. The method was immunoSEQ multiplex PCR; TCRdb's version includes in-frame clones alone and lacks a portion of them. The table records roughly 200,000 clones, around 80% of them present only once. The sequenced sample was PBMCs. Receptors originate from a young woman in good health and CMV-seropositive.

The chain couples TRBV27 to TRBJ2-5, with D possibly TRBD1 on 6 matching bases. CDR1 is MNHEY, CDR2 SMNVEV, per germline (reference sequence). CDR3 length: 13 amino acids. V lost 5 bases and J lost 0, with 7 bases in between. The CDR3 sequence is CASSRDNQETQYF. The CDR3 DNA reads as TGTGCCAGCAGTCGGGACAACCAAGAGACCCAGTACTTC.

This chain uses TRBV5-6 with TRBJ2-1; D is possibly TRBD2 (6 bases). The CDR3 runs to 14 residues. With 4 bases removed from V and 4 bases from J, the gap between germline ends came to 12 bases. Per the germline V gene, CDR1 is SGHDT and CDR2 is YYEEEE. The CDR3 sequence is CASSLRDFYNEQFF. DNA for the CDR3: TGTGCCAGCAGCCTGAGGGACTTTTACAATGAGCAGTTCTTC.

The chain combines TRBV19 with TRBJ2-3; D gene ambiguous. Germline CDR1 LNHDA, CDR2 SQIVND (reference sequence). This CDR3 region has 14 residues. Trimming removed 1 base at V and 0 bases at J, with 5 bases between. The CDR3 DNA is TGTGCCAGTAGTATAGGTGGCAGCACAGATACGCAGTATTTT. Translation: CASSIGGSTDTQYF.

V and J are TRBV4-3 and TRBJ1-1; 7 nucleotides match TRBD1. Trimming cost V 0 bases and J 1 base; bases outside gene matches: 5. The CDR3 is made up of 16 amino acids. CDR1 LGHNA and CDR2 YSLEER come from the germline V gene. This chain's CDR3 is CASSQDLGTANTEAFF. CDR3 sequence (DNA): TGCGCCAGCAGCCAAGATCTGGGGACAGCGAACACTGAAGCTTTCTTT.

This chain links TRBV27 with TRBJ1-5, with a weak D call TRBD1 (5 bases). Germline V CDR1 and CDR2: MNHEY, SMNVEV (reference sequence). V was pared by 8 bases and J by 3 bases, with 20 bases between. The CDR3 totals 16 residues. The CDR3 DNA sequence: TGTGCCAGCGCCGGGGGGGTAGACCCGCCCAATCAGCCCCAGCATTTT. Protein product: CASAGGVDPPNQPQHF.

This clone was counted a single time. The CDR3 region is CASSQGQGRYNEQFF. DNA for the CDR3: TGCGCCAGCAGCCAGGGACAGGGGAGATACAATGAGCAGTTCTTC. The V gene is TRBV4-3, the J gene TRBJ2-1, with 10 positions matching TRBD1. This CDR3 comprises 15 residues. J was trimmed by 4 bases and V by 3 bases; bases with no gene match: 3. Per germline, CDR1 LGHNA and CDR2 YSLEER.

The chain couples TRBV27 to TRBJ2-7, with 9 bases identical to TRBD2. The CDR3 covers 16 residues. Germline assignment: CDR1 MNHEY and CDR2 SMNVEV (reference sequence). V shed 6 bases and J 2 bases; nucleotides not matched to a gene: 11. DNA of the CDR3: TGTGCCAGCAGAGGGACTAGCTTAAAGCTGGCCTACGAGCAGTACTTC. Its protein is CASRGTSLKLAYEQYF.

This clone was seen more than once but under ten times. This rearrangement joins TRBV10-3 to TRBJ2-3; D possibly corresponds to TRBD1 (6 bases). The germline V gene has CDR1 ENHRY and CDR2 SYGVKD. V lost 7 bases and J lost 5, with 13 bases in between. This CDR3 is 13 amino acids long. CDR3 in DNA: TGTGCCATCACCTCAGGGGCGGGAGATACGCAGTATTTT. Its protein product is CAITSGAGDTQYF.

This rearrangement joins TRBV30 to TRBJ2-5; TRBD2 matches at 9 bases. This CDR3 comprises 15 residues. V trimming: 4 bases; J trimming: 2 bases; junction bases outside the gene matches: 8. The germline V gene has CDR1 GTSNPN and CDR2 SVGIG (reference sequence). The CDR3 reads CAWTPFSGRQETQYF. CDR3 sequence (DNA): TGTGCCTGGACCCCCTTCAGCGGGAGGCAAGAGACCCAGTACTTC.

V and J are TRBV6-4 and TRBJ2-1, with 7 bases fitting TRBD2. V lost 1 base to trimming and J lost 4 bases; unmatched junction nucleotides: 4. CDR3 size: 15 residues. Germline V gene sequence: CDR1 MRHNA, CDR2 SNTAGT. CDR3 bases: TGTGCCAGCAGTGACTTTGGGGGGGGATACAATGAGCAGTTCTTC. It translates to CASSDFGGGYNEQFF.

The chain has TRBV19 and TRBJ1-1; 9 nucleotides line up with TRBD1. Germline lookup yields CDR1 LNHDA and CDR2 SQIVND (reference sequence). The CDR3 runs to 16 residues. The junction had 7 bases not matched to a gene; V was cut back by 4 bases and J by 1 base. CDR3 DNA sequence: TGTGCCAGTAGTAAGAACAGGGGGCTGGGGAACACTGAAGCTTTCTTT. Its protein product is CASSKNRGLGNTEAFF.

CDR3 sequence (DNA): TGTGCCAGCTCACAAAGGACAGCGCAAGAGACCCAGTACTTC. This codes for CASSQRTAQETQYF. The rearrangement joins TRBV18 to TRBJ2-5; D may be TRBD1 (6 bases). The CDR3 length is 14 residues. V was shortened by 4 bases and J by 2 bases, with 11 bases between the two germline ends. In germline, CDR1 is KGHSH, CDR2 LQKENI. The whole variable domain, remainder taken from reference TRBV18 and TRBJ2-5, is NAGVMQNPRHLVRRRGQEARLRCSPMKGHSHVYWYRQLPEEGLKFMVYLQKENIIDESGMPKERFSAEFPKEGPSILRIQQVVRGDSAAYFCASSQRTAQETQYFGPGTRLLVL.

DNA of the CDR3: TGTGCCAGCTCACCACCAACAGGGCCTTGGGAGCAGTACTTC. It codes for CASSPPTGPWEQYF. The chain joins TRBV18 to TRBJ2-7, with a tentative D call TRBD1 (6 bases). Germline V CDR1 and CDR2: KGHSH, LQKENI. The V and J ends lost 0 bases and 7 bases respectively, with 13 bases between them. The CDR3 totals 14 residues.

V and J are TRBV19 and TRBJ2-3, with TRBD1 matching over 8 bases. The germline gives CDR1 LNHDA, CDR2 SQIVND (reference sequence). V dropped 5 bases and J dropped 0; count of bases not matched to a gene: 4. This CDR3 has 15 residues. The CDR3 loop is CASSLQGVSTDTQYF. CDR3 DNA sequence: TGTGCCAGTAGTTTACAGGGGGTTAGCACAGATACGCAGTATTTT.

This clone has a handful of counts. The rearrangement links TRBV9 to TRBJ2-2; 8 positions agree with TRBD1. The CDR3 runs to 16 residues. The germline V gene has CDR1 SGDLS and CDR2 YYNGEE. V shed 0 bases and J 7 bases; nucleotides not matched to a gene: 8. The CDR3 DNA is TGTGCCAGCAGCGTAGCGGCAGGGGGCTCGAGCGGGGAGCTGTTTTTT. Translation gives CASSVAAGGSSGELFF.

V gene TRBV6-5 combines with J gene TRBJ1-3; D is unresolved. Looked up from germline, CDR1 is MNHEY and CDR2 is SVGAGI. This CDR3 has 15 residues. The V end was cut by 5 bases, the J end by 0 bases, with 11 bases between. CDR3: CASSRRSHSGNTIYF. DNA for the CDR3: TGTGCCAGCAGTCGACGGAGCCACTCTGGAAACACCATATATTTT.

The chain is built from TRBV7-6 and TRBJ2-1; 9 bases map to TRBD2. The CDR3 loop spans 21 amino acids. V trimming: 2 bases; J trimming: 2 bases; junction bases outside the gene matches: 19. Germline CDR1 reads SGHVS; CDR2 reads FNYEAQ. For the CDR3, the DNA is TGTGCCAGCAGCTTATTCCCGAAAGCGGGGGGTCCCAGGTGGCCCTACAATGAGCAGTTCTTC. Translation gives CASSLFPKAGGPRWPYNEQFF.

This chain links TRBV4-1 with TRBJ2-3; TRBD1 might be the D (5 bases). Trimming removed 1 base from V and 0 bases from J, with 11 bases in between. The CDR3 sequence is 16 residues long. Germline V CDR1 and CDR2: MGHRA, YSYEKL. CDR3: CASSQVIDSSTDTQYF. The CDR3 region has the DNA TGCGCCAGCAGCCAAGTTATTGACAGTAGCACAGATACGCAGTATTTT.

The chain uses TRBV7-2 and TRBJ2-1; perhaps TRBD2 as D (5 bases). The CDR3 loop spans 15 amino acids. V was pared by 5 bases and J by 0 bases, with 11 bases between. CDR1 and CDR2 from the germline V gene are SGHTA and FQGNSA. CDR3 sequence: CASSIRESSYNEQFF. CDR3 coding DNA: TGTGCCAGCAGCATCCGGGAAAGCTCCTACAATGAGCAGTTCTTC.

CDR3 in DNA: TGTGCCACACGGGAAGCGGGAGTAACCTACGAGCAGTACTTC. Protein sequence: CATREAGVTYEQYF. The J gene is TRBJ2-7, the V gene TRBV7-9; TRBD2 matches at 8 bases. With V trimmed by 10 bases and J by 2 bases, 10 bases remained unmatched. Germline values: CDR1 SEHNR, CDR2 FQNEAQ (reference sequence). This CDR3 is 14 amino acids long.

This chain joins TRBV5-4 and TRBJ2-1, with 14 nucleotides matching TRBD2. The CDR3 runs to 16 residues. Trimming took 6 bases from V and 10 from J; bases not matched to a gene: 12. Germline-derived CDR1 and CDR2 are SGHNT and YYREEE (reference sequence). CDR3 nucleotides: TGTGCCAGCATTCCATCGACTAGCGGGGGGGCCGGGGAGCAGTTCTTC. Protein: CASIPSTSGGAGEQFF.

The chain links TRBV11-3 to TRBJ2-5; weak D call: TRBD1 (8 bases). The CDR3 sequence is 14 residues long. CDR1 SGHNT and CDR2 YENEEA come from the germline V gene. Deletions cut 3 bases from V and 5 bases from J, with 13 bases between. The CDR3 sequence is CASSFYRGGETQYF. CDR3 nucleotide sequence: TGTGCCAGCAGCTTTTACAGGGGGGGGGAGACCCAGTACTTC.

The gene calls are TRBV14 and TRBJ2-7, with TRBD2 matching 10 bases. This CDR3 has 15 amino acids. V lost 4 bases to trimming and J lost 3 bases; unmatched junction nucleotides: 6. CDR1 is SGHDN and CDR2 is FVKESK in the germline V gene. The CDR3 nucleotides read TGTGCCAGCAGCCCTCCACTAGCGGGATTCTACGAGCAGTACTTC. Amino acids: CASSPPLAGFYEQYF. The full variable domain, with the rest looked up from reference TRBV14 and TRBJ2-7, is EAGVTQFPSHSVIEKGQTVTLRCDPISGHDNLYWYRRVMGKEIKFLLHFVKESKQDESGMPNNRFLAERTGGTYSTLKVQPAELEDSGVYFCASSPPLAGFYEQYFGPGTRLTVT.

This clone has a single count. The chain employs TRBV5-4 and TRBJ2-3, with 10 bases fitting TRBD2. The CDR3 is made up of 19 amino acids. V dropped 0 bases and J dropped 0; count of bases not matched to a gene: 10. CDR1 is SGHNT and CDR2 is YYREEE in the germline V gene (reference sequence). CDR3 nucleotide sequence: TGTGCCAGCAGCTTGGATTTAGCGGGAGGTTATGATAGCACAGATACGCAGTATTTT. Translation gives CASSLDLAGGYDSTDTQYF.

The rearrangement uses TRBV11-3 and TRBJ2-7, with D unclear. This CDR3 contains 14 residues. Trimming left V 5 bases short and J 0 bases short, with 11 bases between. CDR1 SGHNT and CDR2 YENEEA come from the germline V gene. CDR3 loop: CASSPHMASYEQYF. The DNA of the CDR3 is TGTGCCAGCAGCCCCCACATGGCCTCCTACGAGCAGTACTTC.

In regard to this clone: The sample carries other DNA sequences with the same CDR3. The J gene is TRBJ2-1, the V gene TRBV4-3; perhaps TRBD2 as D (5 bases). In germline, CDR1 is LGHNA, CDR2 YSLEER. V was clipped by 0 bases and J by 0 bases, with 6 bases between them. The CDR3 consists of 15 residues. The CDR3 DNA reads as TGCGCCAGCAGCCAAGACGCGGGCTCCTACAATGAGCAGTTCTTC. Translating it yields CASSQDAGSYNEQFF.

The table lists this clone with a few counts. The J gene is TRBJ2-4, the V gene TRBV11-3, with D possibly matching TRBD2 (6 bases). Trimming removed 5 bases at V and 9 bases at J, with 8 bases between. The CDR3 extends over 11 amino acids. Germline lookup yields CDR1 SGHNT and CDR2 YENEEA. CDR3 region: CASSPGGIQYF. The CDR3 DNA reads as TGTGCCAGCAGCCCCGGGGGCATTCAGTACTTC.